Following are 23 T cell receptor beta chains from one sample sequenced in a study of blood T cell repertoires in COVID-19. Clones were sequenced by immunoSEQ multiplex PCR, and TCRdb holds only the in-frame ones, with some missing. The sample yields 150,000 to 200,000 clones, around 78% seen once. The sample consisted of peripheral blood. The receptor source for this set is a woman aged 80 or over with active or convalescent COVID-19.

The CDR3 nucleotides are TGTGCCAGCAGCCACGACAGCCGAGAGACCCAGTACTTC. It specifies CASSHDSRETQYF. The J gene is TRBJ2-5, the V gene TRBV27; TRBD1 is a possible D gene (5 bases). The V and J ends lost 6 bases and 4 bases respectively, with 12 bases between them. Germline values: CDR1 MNHEY, CDR2 SMNVEV (reference sequence). The CDR3 has 13 amino acids.

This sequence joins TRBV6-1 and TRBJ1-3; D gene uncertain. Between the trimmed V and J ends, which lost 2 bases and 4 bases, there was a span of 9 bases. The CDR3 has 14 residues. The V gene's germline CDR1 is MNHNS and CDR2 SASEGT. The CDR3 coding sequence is TGTGCCAGCAGTGAACCGGGGTGGGGAAACACCATATATTTT. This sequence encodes CASSEPGWGNTIYF.

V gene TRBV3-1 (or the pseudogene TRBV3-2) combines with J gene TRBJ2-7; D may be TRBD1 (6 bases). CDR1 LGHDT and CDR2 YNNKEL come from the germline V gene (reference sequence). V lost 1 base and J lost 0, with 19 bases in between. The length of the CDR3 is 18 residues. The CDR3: CASSQADGGQKNSYEQYF. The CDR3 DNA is TGTGCCAGCAGCCAAGCTGATGGTGGACAGAAAAACTCCTACGAGCAGTACTTC.

CDR3 loop: CASSPGGLGTEAFF. In DNA form, the CDR3 reads TGTGCCAGCAGTCCAGGGGGCTTGGGCACTGAAGCTTTCTTT. V and J are TRBV28 and TRBJ1-1; TRBD1 agrees at 8 bases. The CDR3 is made up of 14 amino acids. V was pared by 5 bases and J by 4 bases, with 6 bases of the junction left unmatched. Germline values: CDR1 MDHEN, CDR2 SYDVKM. The full variable domain, its missing parts supplied by reference TRBV28 and TRBJ1-1, is DVKVTQSSRYLVKRTGEKVFLECVQDMDHENMFWYRQDPGLGLRLIYFSYDVKMKEKGDIPEGYSVSREKKERFSLILESASTNQTSMYLCASSPGGLGTEAFFGQGTRLTVV.

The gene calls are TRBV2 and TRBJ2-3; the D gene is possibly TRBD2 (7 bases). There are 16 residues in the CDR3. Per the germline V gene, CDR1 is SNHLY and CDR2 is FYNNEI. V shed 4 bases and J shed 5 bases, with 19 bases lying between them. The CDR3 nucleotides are TGTGCCAGCAGTGCTCGATCCCGGGGGGCAGGAGATACGCAGTATTTT. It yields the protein CASSARSRGAGDTQYF.

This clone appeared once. Here the CDR3 DNA reads TGTGCCAGCAGTGAAAGTGTCGGAGGTGAGACCCAGTACTTC. Amino acids: CASSESVGGETQYF. The rearrangement uses TRBV28 and TRBJ2-5; tentative D call: TRBD2 (5 bases). V lost 5 bases to trimming and J lost 5 bases, with 15 bases between them. Per the germline V gene, CDR1 is MDHEN and CDR2 is SYDVKM. This CDR3 region has 14 residues.

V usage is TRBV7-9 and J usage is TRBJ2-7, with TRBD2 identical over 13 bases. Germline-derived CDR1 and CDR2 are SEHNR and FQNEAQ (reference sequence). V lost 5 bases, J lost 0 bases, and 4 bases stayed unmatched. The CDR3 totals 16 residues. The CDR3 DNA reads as TGTGCCAGCAGCCTGACTAGCGGGGGGAGCTCCTACGAGCAGTACTTC. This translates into CASSLTSGGSSYEQYF.

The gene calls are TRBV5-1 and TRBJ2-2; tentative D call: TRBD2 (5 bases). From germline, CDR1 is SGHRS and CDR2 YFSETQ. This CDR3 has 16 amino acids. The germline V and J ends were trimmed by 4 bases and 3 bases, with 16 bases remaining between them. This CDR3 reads CASSQGHGGHTGELFF. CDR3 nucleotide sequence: TGCGCCAGCAGCCAAGGGCACGGAGGTCACACCGGGGAGCTGTTTTTT.

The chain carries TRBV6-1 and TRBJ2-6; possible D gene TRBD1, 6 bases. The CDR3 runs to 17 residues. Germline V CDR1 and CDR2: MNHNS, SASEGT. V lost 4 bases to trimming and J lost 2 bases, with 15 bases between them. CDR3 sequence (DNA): TGTGCCAGCAGTGGAAGGACAGCCACCACTGGGGCCAACGTCCTGACTTTC. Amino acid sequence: CASSGRTATTGANVLTF.

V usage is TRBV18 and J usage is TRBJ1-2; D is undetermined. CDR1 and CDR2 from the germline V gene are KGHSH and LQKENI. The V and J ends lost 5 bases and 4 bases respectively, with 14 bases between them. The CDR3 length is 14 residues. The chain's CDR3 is CASSADAVLYGYTF. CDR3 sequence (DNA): TGTGCCAGCTCAGCCGATGCAGTCCTCTATGGCTACACCTTC.

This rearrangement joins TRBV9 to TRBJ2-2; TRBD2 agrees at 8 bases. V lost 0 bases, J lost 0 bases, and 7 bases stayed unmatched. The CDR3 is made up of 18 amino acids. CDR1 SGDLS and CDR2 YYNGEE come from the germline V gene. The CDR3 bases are TGTGCCAGCAGCGTAGGAGGCGGGGGGTTTTCGAACACCGGGGAGCTGTTTTTT. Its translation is CASSVGGGGFSNTGELFF.

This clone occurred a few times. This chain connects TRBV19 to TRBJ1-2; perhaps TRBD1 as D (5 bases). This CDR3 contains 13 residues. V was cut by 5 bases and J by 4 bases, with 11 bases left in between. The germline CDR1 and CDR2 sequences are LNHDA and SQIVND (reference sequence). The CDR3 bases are TGTGCCAGTAGTCGGGCAGGGTTCTATGGCTACACCTTC. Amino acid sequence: CASSRAGFYGYTF. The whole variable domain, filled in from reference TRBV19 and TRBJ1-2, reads DGGITQSPKYLFRKEGQNVTLSCEQNLNHDAMYWYRQDPGQGLRLIYYSQIVNDFQKGDIAEGYSVSREKKESFPLTVTSAQKNPTAFYLCASSRAGFYGYTFGSGTRLTVV.

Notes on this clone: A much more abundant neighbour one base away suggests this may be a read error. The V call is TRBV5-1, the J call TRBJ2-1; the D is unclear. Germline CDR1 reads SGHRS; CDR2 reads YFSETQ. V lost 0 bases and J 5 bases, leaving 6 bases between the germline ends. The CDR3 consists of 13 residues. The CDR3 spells CASSLGQHNEQFF. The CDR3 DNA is TGCGCCAGCAGCTTGGGACAACACAATGAGCAGTTCTTC.

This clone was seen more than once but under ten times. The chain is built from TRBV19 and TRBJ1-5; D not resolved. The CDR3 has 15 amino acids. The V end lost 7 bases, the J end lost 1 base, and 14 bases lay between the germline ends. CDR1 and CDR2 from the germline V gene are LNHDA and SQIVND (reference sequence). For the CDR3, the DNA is TGTGCCAGTAACCTTGGCGGCGGAAGCAATCAGCCCCAGCATTTT. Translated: CASNLGGGSNQPQHF.

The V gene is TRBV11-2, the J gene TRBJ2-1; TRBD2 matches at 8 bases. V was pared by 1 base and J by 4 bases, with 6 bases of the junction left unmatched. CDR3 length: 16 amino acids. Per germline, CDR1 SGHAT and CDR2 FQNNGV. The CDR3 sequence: CASSLGQRGWYNEQFF. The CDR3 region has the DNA TGTGCCAGCAGCTTAGGCCAGCGGGGGTGGTACAATGAGCAGTTCTTC.

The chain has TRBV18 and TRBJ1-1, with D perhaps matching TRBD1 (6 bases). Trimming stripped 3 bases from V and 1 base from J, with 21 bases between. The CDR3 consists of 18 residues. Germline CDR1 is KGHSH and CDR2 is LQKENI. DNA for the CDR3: TGTGCCAGCTCACCCGCACTAATCACAGGGAAGGCGAACACTGAAGCTTTCTTT. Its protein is CASSPALITGKANTEAFF.

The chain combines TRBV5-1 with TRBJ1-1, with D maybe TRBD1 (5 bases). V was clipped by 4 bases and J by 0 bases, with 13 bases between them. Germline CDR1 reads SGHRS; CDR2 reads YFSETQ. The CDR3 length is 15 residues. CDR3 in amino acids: CASSNGGRVNTEAFF. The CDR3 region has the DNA TGCGCCAGCAGCAACGGGGGGAGAGTGAACACTGAAGCTTTCTTT. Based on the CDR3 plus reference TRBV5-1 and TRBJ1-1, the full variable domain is KAGVTQTPRYLIKTRGQQVTLSCSPISGHRSVSWYQQTPGQGLQFLFEYFSETQRNKGNFPGRFSGRQFSNSRSEMNVSTLELGDSALYLCASSNGGRVNTEAFFGQGTRLTVV.

CDR3 sequence (DNA): TGTGCCAGTAGTATATGGACAGGGGCCTACGAGCAGTACTTC. Protein sequence: CASSIWTGAYEQYF. The chain has TRBV19 and TRBJ2-7; 9 bases fit TRBD1. The CDR3 consists of 14 residues. Germline lookup yields CDR1 LNHDA and CDR2 SQIVND (reference sequence). Unmatched junction bases numbered 1, after V lost 2 bases and J lost 2 bases.

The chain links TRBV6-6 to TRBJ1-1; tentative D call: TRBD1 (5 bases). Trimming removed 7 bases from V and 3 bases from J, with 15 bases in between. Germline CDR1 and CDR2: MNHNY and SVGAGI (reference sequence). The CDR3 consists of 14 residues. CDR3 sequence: CASTDGGGYTEAFF. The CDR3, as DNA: TGTGCCAGCACCGACGGGGGTGGATACACTGAAGCTTTCTTT.

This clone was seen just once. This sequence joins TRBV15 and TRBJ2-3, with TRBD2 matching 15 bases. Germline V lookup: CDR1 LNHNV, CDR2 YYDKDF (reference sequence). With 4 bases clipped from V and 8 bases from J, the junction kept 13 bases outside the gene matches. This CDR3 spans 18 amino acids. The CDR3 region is CATSTAIRTSGGAGTQYF. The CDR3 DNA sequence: TGTGCCACCAGCACGGCTATACGGACTAGCGGGGGGGCAGGTACGCAGTATTTT.

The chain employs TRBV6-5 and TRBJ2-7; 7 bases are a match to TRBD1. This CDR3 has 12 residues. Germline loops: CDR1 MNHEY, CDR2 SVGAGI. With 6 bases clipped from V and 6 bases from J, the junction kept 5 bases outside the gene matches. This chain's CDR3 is CASRGQTPEQYF. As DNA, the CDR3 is TGTGCCAGCAGGGGACAGACCCCCGAGCAGTACTTC.

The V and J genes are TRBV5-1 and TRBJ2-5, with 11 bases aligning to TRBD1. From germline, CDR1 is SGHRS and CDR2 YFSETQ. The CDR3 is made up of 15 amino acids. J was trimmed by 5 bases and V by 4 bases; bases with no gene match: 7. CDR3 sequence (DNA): TGCGCCAGCAGCCCCGGACAGGGGGCCGGGGAGACCCAGTACTTC. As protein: CASSPGQGAGETQYF.

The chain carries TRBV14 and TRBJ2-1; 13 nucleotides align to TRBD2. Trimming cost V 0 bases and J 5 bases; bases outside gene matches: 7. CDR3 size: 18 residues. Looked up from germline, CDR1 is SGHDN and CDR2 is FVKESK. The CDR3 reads CASSQDPGLAGINNEQFF. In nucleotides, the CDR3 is TGTGCCAGCAGCCAAGACCCGGGACTAGCGGGGATTAACAATGAGCAGTTCTTC.